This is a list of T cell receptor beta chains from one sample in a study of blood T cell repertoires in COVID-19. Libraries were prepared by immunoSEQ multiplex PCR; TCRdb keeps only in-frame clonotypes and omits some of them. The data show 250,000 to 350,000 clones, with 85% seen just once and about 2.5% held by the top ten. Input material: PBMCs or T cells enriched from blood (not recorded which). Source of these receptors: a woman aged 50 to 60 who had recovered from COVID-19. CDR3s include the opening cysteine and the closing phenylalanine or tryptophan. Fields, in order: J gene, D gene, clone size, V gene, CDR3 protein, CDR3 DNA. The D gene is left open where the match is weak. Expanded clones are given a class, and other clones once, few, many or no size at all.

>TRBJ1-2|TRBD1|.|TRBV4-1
CASSQPRTGGGYGYTF
TGCGCCAGCAGCCAACCTAGGACAGGGGGAGGTTATGGCTACACCTTC
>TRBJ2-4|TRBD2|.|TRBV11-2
CASSLDSRGRNIQYF
TGTGCCAGCAGCTTAGATTCCCGCGGGAGGAACATTCAGTACTTC
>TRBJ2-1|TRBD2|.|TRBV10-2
CASETGLAGAREQFF
TGCGCCAGCGAAACGGGACTAGCGGGAGCTCGTGAGCAGTTCTTC
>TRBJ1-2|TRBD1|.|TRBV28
CASSYGRDRGLLYGYTF
TGTGCCAGCAGTTACGGCCGGGACAGGGGGCTCCTCTATGGCTACACCTTC
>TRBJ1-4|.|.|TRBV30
CAWSVPGTGNEKLFF
TGTGCCTGGAGTGTCCCCGGGACTGGTAATGAAAAACTGTTTTTT
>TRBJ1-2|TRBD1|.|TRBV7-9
CASSSQGQGAGYTF
TGTGCCAGCAGCTCCCAGGGACAGGGTGCGGGCTACACCTTC
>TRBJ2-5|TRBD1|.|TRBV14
CASSQYRDRGFERTQYF
TGTGCCAGCAGCCAATATCGGGACAGGGGGTTCGAGAGGACCCAGTACTTC
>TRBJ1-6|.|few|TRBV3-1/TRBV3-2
CASSQATSAYNSPLHF
TGTGCCAGCAGCCAGGCCACCTCCGCCTATAATTCACCCCTCCACTTT
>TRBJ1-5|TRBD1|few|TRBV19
CASSSDRAEPQHF
TGTGCCAGTAGTAGTGACAGGGCAGAGCCCCAGCATTTT
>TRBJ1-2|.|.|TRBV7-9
CASSQITTGNYGYTF
TGTGCCAGCAGCCAAATAACGACTGGTAACTATGGCTACACCTTC
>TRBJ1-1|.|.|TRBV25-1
CASSEYGANTEAFF
TGTGCCAGCAGTGAATATGGGGCTAACACTGAAGCTTTCTTT
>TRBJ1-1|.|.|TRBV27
CASSGLSSRDTEAFF
TGTGCCAGCAGTGGGCTTTCGTCCAGGGACACTGAAGCTTTCTTT
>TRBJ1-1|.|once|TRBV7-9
CASSLEPDTEAFF
TGTGCCAGCAGCTTAGAACCGGACACTGAAGCTTTCTTT
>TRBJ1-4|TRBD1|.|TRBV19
CASMKERQGAELFF
TGTGCCAGTATGAAAGAAAGACAGGGGGCAGAACTGTTTTTT
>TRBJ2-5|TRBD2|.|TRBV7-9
CASSFTSGGAETQYF
TGTGCCAGCAGCTTCACTAGCGGGGGGGCGGAGACCCAGTACTTC
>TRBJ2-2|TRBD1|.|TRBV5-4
CASSLPTPGQGGNGELFF
TGTGCCAGCAGTCTCCCCACCCCGGGACAGGGAGGAAACGGGGAGCTGTTTTTT
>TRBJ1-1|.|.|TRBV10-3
CAISEAGAYTEAFF
TGTGCCATCAGTGAGGCGGGGGCATACACTGAAGCTTTCTTT
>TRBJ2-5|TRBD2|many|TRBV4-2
CASSQAKGSGREQETQYF
TGTGCCAGCAGCCAAGCGAAGGGTAGCGGGAGGGAACAAGAGACCCAGTACTTC
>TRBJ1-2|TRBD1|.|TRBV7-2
CASSLMTGEVHGYTF
TGTGCCAGCAGCTTAATGACAGGGGAAGTACATGGCTACACCTTC
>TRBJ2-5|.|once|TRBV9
CASSVGFQVGPTETQYF
TGTGCCAGCAGCGTAGGATTTCAGGTTGGGCCTACGGAGACCCAGTACTTC
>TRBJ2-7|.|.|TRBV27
CASGGGEQYF
TGTGCCAGCGGGGGAGGCGAGCAGTACTTC
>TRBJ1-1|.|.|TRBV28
CASRPTGGETEAFF
TGTGCCAGCAGACCGACCGGGGGGGAAACTGAAGCTTTCTTT
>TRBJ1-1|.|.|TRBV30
CAWSVLQGRATEAFF
TGTGCCTGGAGTGTACTGCAAGGTAGAGCGACCGAAGCTTTCTTT
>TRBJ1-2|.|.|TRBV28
CASSLSREAVTIGYGYTF
TGTGCCAGCAGTTTATCACGGGAGGCCGTAACAATTGGCTATGGCTACACCTTC
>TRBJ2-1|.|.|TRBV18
CASSTRDTKAYNEQFF
TGTGCCAGCTCAACTCGGGACACGAAGGCCTACAATGAGCAGTTCTTC
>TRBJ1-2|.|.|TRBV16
CASSPERVAHYGYTF
TGTGCCAGCAGCCCAGAACGGGTGGCGCACTATGGCTACACCTTC
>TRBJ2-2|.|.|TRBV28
CASKAGLTARELFF
TGTGCCAGCAAGGCGGGCCTCACCGCTAGGGAGCTGTTTTTT
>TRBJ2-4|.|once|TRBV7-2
CASSLGAWSAKNIQYF
TGTGCCAGCAGCTTAGGGGCGTGGTCGGCCAAAAACATTCAGTACTTC
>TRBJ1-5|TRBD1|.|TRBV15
CATSREIGTATHSNQPQHF
TGTGCCACCAGCAGAGAGATCGGGACAGCTACCCATAGCAATCAGCCCCAGCATTTT
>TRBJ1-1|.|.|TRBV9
CASSLQPQNTEAFF
TGTGCCAGCAGCCTACAGCCTCAGAACACTGAAGCTTTCTTT
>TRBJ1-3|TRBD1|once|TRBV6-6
CASRSKRDREGNTIYF
TGTGCCAGCAGATCCAAACGGGACAGGGAAGGAAACACCATATATTTT
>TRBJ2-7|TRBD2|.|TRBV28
CASSLTSGGLYEQYF
TGTGCCAGCAGTTTGACTAGCGGGGGACTCTACGAGCAGTACTTC
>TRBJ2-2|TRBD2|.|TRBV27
CASSLSPLAGGPNTGELFF
TGTGCCAGCAGTTTATCGCCCCTAGCGGGGGGGCCCAACACCGGGGAGCTGTTTTTT
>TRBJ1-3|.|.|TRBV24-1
CATSTGSGNTIYF
TGTGCCACCTCAACAGGTTCTGGAAACACCATATATTTT
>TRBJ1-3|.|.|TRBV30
CAWSVSRTARSGNTIYF
TGTGCCTGGAGTGTATCGAGGACAGCCCGCTCTGGAAACACCATATATTTT
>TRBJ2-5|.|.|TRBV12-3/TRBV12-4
CASSLYRETQYF
TGTGCCAGCAGTTTATACCGGGAGACCCAGTACTTC
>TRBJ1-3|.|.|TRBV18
CASSTRGDTIYF
TGTGCCAGCTCAACCCGGGGGGACACCATATATTTT
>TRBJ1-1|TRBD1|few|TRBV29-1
CSGHRGPDSEAFF
TGCAGCGGACACAGGGGGCCAGACTCTGAAGCTTTCTTT
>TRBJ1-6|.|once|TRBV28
CASSSSTGNSPLHF
TGTGCCAGCAGTTCCTCCACGGGTAATTCACCCCTCCACTTT
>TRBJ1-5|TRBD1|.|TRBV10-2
CASSELTGGNQPQHF
TGCGCCAGCAGTGAGCTGACAGGGGGAAATCAGCCCCAGCATTTT
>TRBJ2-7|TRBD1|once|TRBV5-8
CASSLDGTGMWDEQYF
TGTGCCAGCAGCTTGGATGGGACAGGGATGTGGGACGAGCAGTACTTC
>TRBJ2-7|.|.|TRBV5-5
CASSLASDNPYEQYF
TGTGCCAGCAGCTTGGCCTCAGACAATCCCTACGAGCAGTACTTC
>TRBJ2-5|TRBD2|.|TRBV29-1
CSVDMLAGGRETQYF
TGCAGCGTTGATATGCTAGCGGGAGGGAGGGAGACCCAGTACTTC
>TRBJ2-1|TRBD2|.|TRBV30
CAGSGGAYNEQFF
TGTGCCGGCAGCGGGGGGGCTTACAATGAGCAGTTCTTC
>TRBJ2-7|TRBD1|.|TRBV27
CASGVNGQGSGEQYF
TGTGCCAGCGGAGTCAACGGACAGGGGAGCGGGGAGCAGTACTTC
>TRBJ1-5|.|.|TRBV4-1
CASSHTGVRSNQPQHF
TGCGCCAGCAGCCACACAGGAGTTAGGAGCAATCAGCCCCAGCATTTT
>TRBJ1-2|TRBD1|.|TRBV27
CASSLSTAWTGHYGYTF
TGTGCCAGCAGTTTATCTACGGCCTGGACAGGCCACTATGGCTACACCTTC
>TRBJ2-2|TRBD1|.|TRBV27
CASRSGTGGPGELFF
TGTGCCAGCAGATCCGGGACAGGGGGGCCCGGGGAGCTGTTTTTT
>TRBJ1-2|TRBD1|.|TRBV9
CASSVTRTGFDGYTF
TGTGCCAGCAGCGTAACAAGGACAGGGTTTGATGGCTACACCTTC
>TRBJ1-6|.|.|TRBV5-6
CASSPLLADYNSPLHF
TGTGCCAGCAGCCCTCTGTTGGCAGATTATAATTCACCCCTCCACTTT
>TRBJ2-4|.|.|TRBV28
CASSGDKNIQYF
TGTGCCAGCAGCGGGGACAAAAACATTCAGTACTTC
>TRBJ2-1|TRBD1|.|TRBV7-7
CASSPTGGDNNEQFF
TGTGCCAGCAGCCCGACAGGGGGTGACAACAATGAGCAGTTCTTC
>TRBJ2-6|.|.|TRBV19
CASSASRTGANVLTF
TGTGCCAGTAGTGCCTCGAGGACTGGGGCCAACGTCCTGACTTTC
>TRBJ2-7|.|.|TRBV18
CASSPSPRQVYEQYF
TGTGCCAGCTCACCATCGCCGCGACAAGTCTACGAGCAGTACTTC
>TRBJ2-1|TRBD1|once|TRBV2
CASTKDQGAYNEQFF
TGTGCCAGCACCAAGGACCAGGGGGCCTACAATGAGCAGTTCTTC